The 15 T cell receptor beta chains below all came from one sample that was sequenced in a study of human T cells and chemical hapten exposure. TCRdb processed the RACE reads anew with MiXCR; each CDR3 protein has one entry. The sample includes about 160,000 distinct CDR3 sequences, 28% seen only once; the top ten take 2% to 2.5%. Time point: patch test 3, about 24 weeks after DPC sensitization. Treatment meaning: therapeutic diphenylcyclopropenone sensitization with weekly scalp DPC. The sample was whole blood, taken in connection with sensitization to the hapten diphenylcyclopropenone (DPC). The receptors shown here come from a woman younger than 35 with alopecia areata. Some clones in this sample may be carry-over from other donors' samples.

This rearrangement joins TRBV5-1 to TRBJ2-5, with 7 bases lining up with TRBD1. CDR1 and CDR2 (germline): SGHRS, YFSETQ. V lost 4 bases, J lost 13 bases, and 16 bases stayed unmatched. The CDR3 spans 14 residues. CDR3 amino acids: CASSQPGQDASGYF. The CDR3 nucleotides read TGCGCCAGCAGCCAGCCAGGACAGGACGCGTCGGGGTACTTC.

The rearrangement uses TRBV9 and TRBJ2-3, with 10 bases matching TRBD2. Germline lookup yields CDR1 SGDLS and CDR2 YYNGEE. The J segment lost 5 bases and the V segment lost 2 bases, leaving 8 bases of the junction unmatched. This CDR3 is 16 amino acids long. The CDR3: CASSVTSGIVIDTQYF. The CDR3 DNA reads as TGTGCCAGCAGCGTTACTAGCGGGATAGTAATAGATACGCAGTATTTT.

The chain couples TRBV20-1 to TRBJ2-5; 14 positions agree with TRBD2. Germline assignment: CDR1 DFQATT and CDR2 SNEGSKA (reference sequence). This CDR3 has 17 amino acids. V lost 3 bases to trimming and J lost 5 bases; unmatched junction nucleotides: 11. The CDR3, as DNA: TGCAGTGCTAGGGGACTAGCGGGAGTGGAGGTAATGGAGACCCAGTACTTC. Translating it yields CSARGLAGVEVMETQYF.

This clonotype was counted between two and nine times. V gene TRBV10-3 combines with J gene TRBJ2-7; 7 bases align to TRBD1. Germline V gene data show CDR1 as ENHRY and CDR2 as SYGVKD. Trimming removed 6 bases from V and 2 bases from J; junction bases left unmatched: 4. The CDR3 covers 13 residues. The CDR3 DNA follows: TGTGCCATCAGGACAGGGCACACCTACGAGCAGTACTTC. This translates into CAIRTGHTYEQYF.

This clonotype was seen only a few times. V usage is TRBV4-2 and J usage is TRBJ2-7; no clear D gene. V shed 1 base and J shed 2 bases, with 6 bases lying between them. The CDR3 is 13 residues long. The V gene's germline CDR1 is LGHNA and CDR2 YNFKEQ. The CDR3 loop reads CASSQVKAYEQYF. CDR3 sequence (DNA): TGTGCCAGCAGCCAAGTGAAAGCCTACGAGCAGTACTTC.

The chain is built from TRBV29-1 and TRBJ2-2; D is perhaps TRBD1 or TRBD2 (6 bases each). The CDR3 loop spans 16 amino acids. From germline, CDR1 is SQVTM and CDR2 ANQGSEA. Trimming left V 6 bases short and J 4 bases short, with 21 bases between. The CDR3: CSVPGEGGVSTGELFF. The DNA of the CDR3 is TGCAGCGTGCCCGGCGAGGGGGGAGTTAGCACCGGGGAGCTGTTTTTT.

This clonotype came up a few times. The chain employs TRBV6-2 or TRBV6-3 and TRBJ2-4, with a weak D call TRBD1 (5 bases). Germline CDR1 MNHEY, CDR2 SVGEGT. The CDR3 length is 16 residues. The V gene lost 3 bases and the J gene lost 0 bases, with 12 bases spanning the gap. The CDR3 DNA is TGTGCCAGCAGTTATACCAGGGAACTAGCCAAAAACATTCAGTACTTC. This codes for CASSYTRELAKNIQYF.

This clonotype was seen a handful of times. The rearrangement joins TRBV5-1 to TRBJ2-3, with D hard to call. Germline CDR1 is SGHRS and CDR2 is YFSETQ. The germline V and J ends were trimmed by 9 bases and 2 bases, with 10 bases remaining between them. This CDR3 has 12 amino acids. This chain's CDR3 is CAITVPTDTQYF. DNA for the CDR3: TGCGCCATAACGGTCCCCACAGATACGCAGTATTTT. Complete variable domain (other parts from reference TRBV5-1 and TRBJ2-3): KAGVTQTPRYLIKTRGQQVTLSCSPISGHRSVSWYQQTPGQGLQFLFEYFSETQRNKGNFPGRFSGRQFSNSRSEMNVSTLELGDSALYLCAITVPTDTQYFGPGTRLTVL.

The V and J genes are TRBV25-1 and TRBJ2-7; D is uncertain. Trimming stripped 2 bases from V and 12 bases from J, with 11 bases between. CDR1 MGHDK and CDR2 SYGVNS come from the germline V gene. The CDR3 consists of 11 residues. The CDR3 sequence is CASSEVGGLYF. CDR3 DNA: TGTGCCAGCAGTGAAGTAGGTGGGTTGTACTTC.

This clonotype was counted at least ten times. The chain combines TRBV7-6 with TRBJ2-5; D possibly uses TRBD1 or TRBD2 (5 bases each). The germline gives CDR1 SGHVS, CDR2 FNYEAQ. V was clipped by 4 bases and J by 3 bases, with 12 bases between them. CDR3 length: 14 residues. The CDR3 nucleotides read TGTGCCAGCAGCTCGGGACCTTTGGAAGAGACCCAGTACTTC. Translation: CASSSGPLEETQYF.

This clonotype was seen more than once but under ten times. The chain joins TRBV11-1 to TRBJ1-2; TRBD1 matches 11 bases. This CDR3 has 14 amino acids. From germline, CDR1 is SGHAT and CDR2 FQDESV (reference sequence). V trimming: 6 bases; J trimming: 7 bases; junction bases outside the gene matches: 7. For the CDR3, the DNA is TGTGCCAGCAGTCGGGACAGGGGGATCTCTGGCTACACCTTC. Its protein product is CASSRDRGISGYTF.

The chain joins TRBV9 to TRBJ1-1; D might be TRBD1 (5 bases). Germline CDR1 reads SGDLS; CDR2 reads YYNGEE. Trimming left V 0 bases short and J 7 bases short, with 16 bases between. This CDR3 spans 15 amino acids. Here the CDR3 reads CASSVGARGFGEAFF. The CDR3 bases are TGTGCCAGCAGCGTAGGCGCAAGGGGTTTTGGTGAAGCTTTCTTT. The full variable domain, completed using reference TRBV9 and TRBJ1-1, is DSGVTQTPKHLITATGQRVTLRCSPRSGDLSVYWYQQSLDQGLQFLIQYYNGEERAKGNILERFSAQQFPDLHSELNLSSLELGDSALYFCASSVGARGFGEAFFGQGTRLTVV.

The genes are TRBV5-4 and TRBJ2-3, with D tentatively TRBD1 or TRBD2 (6 bases each). CDR3 size: 14 residues. Germline CDR1 is SGHNT and CDR2 is YYREEE (reference sequence). V was pared by 4 bases and J by 3 bases, with 12 bases between. The CDR3 nucleotides read TGTGCCAGCAGCCCGGGGGCGGGGACAGATACGCAGTATTTT. Amino acid sequence: CASSPGAGTDTQYF.

This sequence joins TRBV29-1 and TRBJ2-7; 12 bases line up with TRBD1. CDR3 length equals 17 residues. Germline trimming cut 5 bases from V and 4 bases from J; bases unmatched to any gene: 15. CDR1 and CDR2 (germline): SQVTM, ANQGSEA. The CDR3 reads CSVTAGQGAKVLYEQYF. The CDR3 nucleotides read TGCAGCGTTACTGCGGGACAGGGGGCGAAGGTTTTGTACGAGCAGTACTTC.

The chain combines TRBV7-9 with TRBJ2-2; D not resolved. Looked up from germline, CDR1 is SEHNR and CDR2 is FQNEAQ (reference sequence). V was pared by 6 bases and J by 4 bases, with 6 bases between. This CDR3 spans 12 amino acids. CDR3 residues: CASSPPTGELFF. The CDR3 nucleotides are TGTGCCAGCAGTCCCCCCACCGGGGAGCTGTTTTTT.